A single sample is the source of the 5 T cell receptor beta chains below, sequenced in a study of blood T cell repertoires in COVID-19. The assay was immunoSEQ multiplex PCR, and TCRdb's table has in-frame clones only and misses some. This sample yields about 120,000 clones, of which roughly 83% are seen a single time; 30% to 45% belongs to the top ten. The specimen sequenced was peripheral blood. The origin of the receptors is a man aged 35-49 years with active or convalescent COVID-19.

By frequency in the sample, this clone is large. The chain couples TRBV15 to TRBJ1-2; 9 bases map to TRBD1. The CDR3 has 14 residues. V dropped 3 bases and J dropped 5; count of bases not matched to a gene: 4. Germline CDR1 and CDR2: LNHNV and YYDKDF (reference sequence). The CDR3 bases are TGTGCCACCAGCAGCGGGACAGGGTTTTATGGCTACACCTTC. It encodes CATSSGTGFYGYTF.

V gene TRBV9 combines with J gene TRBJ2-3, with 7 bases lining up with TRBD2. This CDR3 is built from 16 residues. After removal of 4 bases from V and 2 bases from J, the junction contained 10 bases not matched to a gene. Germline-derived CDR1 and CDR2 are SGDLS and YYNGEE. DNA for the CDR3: TGTGCCAGCAGCCGGGGTCTAGCGGCAAACACAGATACGCAGTATTTT. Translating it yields CASSRGLAANTDTQYF.

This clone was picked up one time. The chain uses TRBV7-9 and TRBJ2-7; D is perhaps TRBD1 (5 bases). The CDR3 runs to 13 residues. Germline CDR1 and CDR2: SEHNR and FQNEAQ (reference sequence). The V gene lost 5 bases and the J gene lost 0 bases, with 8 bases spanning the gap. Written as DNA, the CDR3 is TGTGCCAGCAGCCGGACATTCTCCTACGAGCAGTACTTC. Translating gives CASSRTFSYEQYF.

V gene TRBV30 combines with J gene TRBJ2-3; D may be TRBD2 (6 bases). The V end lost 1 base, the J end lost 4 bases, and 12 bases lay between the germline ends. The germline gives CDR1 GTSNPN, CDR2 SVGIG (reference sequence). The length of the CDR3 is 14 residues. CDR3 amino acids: CAWSGGKGSDTQYF. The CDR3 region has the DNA TGTGCCTGGAGTGGCGGGAAAGGATCAGATACGCAGTATTTT. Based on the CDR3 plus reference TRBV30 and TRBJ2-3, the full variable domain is SQTIHQWPATLVQPVGSPLSLECTVEGTSNPNLYWYRQAAGRGLQLLFYSVGIGQISSEVPQNLSASRPQDRQFILSSKKLLLSDSGFYLCAWSGGKGSDTQYFGPGTRLTVL.

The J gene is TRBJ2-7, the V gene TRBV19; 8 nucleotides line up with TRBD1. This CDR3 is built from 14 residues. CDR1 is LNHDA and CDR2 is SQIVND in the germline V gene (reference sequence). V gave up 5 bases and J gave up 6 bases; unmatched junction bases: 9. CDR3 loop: CASSPTGTGSEQYF. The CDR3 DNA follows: TGTGCCAGTAGTCCAACCGGGACAGGATCCGAGCAGTACTTC.